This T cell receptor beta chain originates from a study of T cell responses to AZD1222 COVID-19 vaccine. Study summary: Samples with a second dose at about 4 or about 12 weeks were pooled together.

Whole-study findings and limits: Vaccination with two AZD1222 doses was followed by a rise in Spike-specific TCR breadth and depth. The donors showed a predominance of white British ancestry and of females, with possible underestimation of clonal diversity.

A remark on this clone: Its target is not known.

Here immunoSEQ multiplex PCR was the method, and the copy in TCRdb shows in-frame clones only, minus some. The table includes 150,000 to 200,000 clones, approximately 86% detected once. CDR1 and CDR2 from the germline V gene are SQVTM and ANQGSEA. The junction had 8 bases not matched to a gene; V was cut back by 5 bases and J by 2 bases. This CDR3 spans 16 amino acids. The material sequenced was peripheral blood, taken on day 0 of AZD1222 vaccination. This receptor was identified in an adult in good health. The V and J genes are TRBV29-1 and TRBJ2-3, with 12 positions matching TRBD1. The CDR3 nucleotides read TGCAGCGTTATCCGGGACAGGGGGCGGTTCACAGATACGCAGTATTTT. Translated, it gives CSVIRDRGRFTDTQYF.